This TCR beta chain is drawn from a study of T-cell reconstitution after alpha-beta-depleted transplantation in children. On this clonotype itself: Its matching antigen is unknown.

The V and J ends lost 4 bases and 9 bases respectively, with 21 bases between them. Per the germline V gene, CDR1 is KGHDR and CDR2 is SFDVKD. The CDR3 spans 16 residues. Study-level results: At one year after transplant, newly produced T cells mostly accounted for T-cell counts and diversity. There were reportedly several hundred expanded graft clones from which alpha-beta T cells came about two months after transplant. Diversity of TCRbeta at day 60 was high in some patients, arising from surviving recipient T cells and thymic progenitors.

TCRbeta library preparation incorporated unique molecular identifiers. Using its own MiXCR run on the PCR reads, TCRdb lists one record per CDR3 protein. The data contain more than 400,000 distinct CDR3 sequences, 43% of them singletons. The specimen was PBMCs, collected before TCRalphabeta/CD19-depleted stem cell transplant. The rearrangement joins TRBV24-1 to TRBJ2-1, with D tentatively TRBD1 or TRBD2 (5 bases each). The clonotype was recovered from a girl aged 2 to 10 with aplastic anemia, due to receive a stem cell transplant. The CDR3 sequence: CATSDGAGAGAGEQFF. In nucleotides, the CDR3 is TGTGCCACCAGTGACGGGGCCGGGGCAGGCGCGGGTGAGCAGTTCTTC.